The 4 T cell receptor beta chains listed next were all sequenced from one sample in a study of beta chain features in type 1 diabetes. Broader study findings: TCRB CDR3s from Type 1 diabetes patients were moderately but significantly shorter in all four CD4+ subsets.

Investigators reverse transcribed all isolated RNA, so they sequenced expressed TCRB transcripts. TCRdb's copy holds only in-frame clones and misses some; the assay was immunoSEQ multiplex PCR. The table shows under 350,000 clones, with roughly an eighth occurring only once. Their antigen targets remain unknown. Sequenced material: naive CD4+ T cells from blood. The receptor source for this set is a man aged 25 to 40 with type 1 diabetes.

Only a few counts were recorded for this clone. This chain connects TRBV25-1 to TRBJ2-3; 7 nucleotides align to TRBD1. CDR1 is MGHDK and CDR2 is SYGVNS in the germline V gene. CDR3 length: 14 amino acids. Trimming at V came to 3 bases and at J to 4 bases, leaving 4 bases not matched to a gene. In DNA, the CDR3 is TGTGCCAGCAGTGATAGACAGGGCTCAGATACGCAGTATTTT. Translating it yields CASSDRQGSDTQYF. Using reference TRBV25-1 and TRBJ2-3 for the parts outside the CDR3, the full variable domain is EADIYQTPRYLVIGTGKKITLECSQTMGHDKMYWYQQDPGMELHLIHYSYGVNSTEKGDLSSESTVSRIRTEHFPLTLESARPSHTSQYLCASSDRQGSDTQYFGPGTRLTVL.

The chain uses TRBV9 and TRBJ2-7; tentative D call: TRBD2 (6 bases). Looked up from germline, CDR1 is SGDLS and CDR2 is YYNGEE. The ends were cut back, 0 bases at V and 0 bases at J, with 13 bases in the middle. The CDR3 length is 16 residues. Here the CDR3 reads CASSVVVPTSSYEQYF. The CDR3 nucleotides are TGTGCCAGCAGCGTAGTGGTTCCGACTAGCTCCTACGAGCAGTACTTC.

There are a few counts of this clone. This chain uses TRBV5-1 with TRBJ2-3; no reliable D call. Germline V lookup: CDR1 SGHRS, CDR2 YFSETQ. This CDR3 contains 14 residues. Trimming left V 1 base short and J 6 bases short, with 12 bases between. DNA of the CDR3: TGCGCCAGCAGCTTGAAACAGCCAGTGGATACGCAGTATTTT. Protein: CASSLKQPVDTQYF. Looking up the rest from reference TRBV5-1 and TRBJ2-3 gives the full variable domain: KAGVTQTPRYLIKTRGQQVTLSCSPISGHRSVSWYQQTPGQGLQFLFEYFSETQRNKGNFPGRFSGRQFSNSRSEMNVSTLELGDSALYLCASSLKQPVDTQYFGPGTRLTVL.

This clone occurred a few times. The chain combines TRBV9 with TRBJ2-3; TRBD2 matches 7 bases. V trimming: 4 bases; J trimming: 6 bases; junction bases outside the gene matches: 14. The CDR3 runs 16 residues. Germline CDR1 and CDR2: SGDLS and YYNGEE. The CDR3 coding sequence is TGTGCCAGCAGCCCAAAGCGGGGCCCTTGGGCGGATACGCAGTATTTT. This translates into CASSPKRGPWADTQYF.